Presented here are 21 T cell receptor beta chains from one specimen sequenced in a study of glioma-infiltrating T cells after dendritic cell vaccination. Specified time point: after dendritic cell vaccination, including at tumor progression/relapse. Profiling relied on immunoSEQ multiplex PCR, and the TCRdb table lists in-frame clones only, not all of them. This table has 85,000 to 100,000 clones, 80% to 90% appearing once. Here the sequenced sample was blood, taken after dendritic cell vaccination. Receptors originate from a human donor with glioblastoma.

The chain recombines TRBV21-1 with TRBJ2-7; the DNA was not compared with TRBD1, the D call given in the table. TRBV21-1 is a pseudogene. The CDR3 consists of 18 residues. The CDR3 DNA reads TGTGCCAGCAGCAAAGTACAGGTACCCTGTACCTCCTACTACGAGCAGTACGTC. Its protein is CASSKVQVPCTSYYEQYV.

This chain uses TRBV5-1 with TRBJ1-2; weak D call: TRBD1 (6 bases). Trimming shortened V by 5 bases and J by 6 bases, and 17 bases separated the two germline ends. The length of the CDR3 is 14 residues. Per germline, CDR1 SGHRS and CDR2 YFSETQ. This CDR3 is CASSFDQGYDGYTF. The CDR3 nucleotides are TGCGCCAGCAGTTTCGACCAGGGGTACGATGGCTACACCTTC.

The rearrangement joins TRBV19 to TRBJ2-5; 7 bases are shared with TRBD1. The CDR3 runs to 12 residues. Germline CDR1 and CDR2: LNHDA and SQIVND (reference sequence). Germline trimming cut 7 bases from V and 3 bases from J; bases unmatched to any gene: 2. The CDR3 sequence is CASIGTEETQYF. The DNA for the CDR3 is TGTGCCAGTATAGGGACAGAAGAGACCCAGTACTTC. The full variable domain, completed using reference TRBV19 and TRBJ2-5, is DGGITQSPKYLFRKEGQNVTLSCEQNLNHDAMYWYRQDPGQGLRLIYYSQIVNDFQKGDIAEGYSVSREKKESFPLTVTSAQKNPTAFYLCASIGTEETQYFGPGTRLLVL.

The chain combines TRBV6-5 with TRBJ2-7; tentative D call: TRBD1 (5 bases). The germline V gene encodes CDR1 MNHEY and CDR2 SVGAGI. CDR3 length: 11 amino acids. V was cut by 5 bases and J by 12 bases, with 14 bases left in between. The CDR3 coding sequence is TGTGCCAGCAGTGAATCTAACAGGAGGTACTTC. This gives the protein CASSESNRRYF.

CDR3 in amino acids: CAVGGFDEKLFF. The CDR3 nucleotides read TGTGCCGTTGGGGGGTTTGATGAAAAACTGTTTTTT. The chain carries TRBV25-1 and TRBJ1-4; D is perhaps TRBD1 (5 bases). The V gene lost 11 bases and the J gene lost 6 bases, with 13 bases spanning the gap. This CDR3 is built from 12 residues. Per the germline V gene, CDR1 is MGHDK and CDR2 is SYGVNS.

CDR3 loop: CASKGGDRPPQHF. The CDR3 nucleotides read TGTGCCAGCAAGGGCGGGGATAGGCCGCCCCAGCATTTT. The rearrangement uses TRBV6-1 and TRBJ1-5; D remains ambiguous. The CDR3 runs 13 residues. Germline V gene data show CDR1 as MNHNS and CDR2 as SASEGT. V lost 7 bases and J lost 9, with 16 bases in between.

The V and J genes are TRBV6-5 and TRBJ1-5; tentative D call: TRBD1 (5 bases). V shed 6 bases and J shed 4 bases, with 16 bases lying between them. CDR3 size: 15 residues. Germline lookup yields CDR1 MNHEY and CDR2 SVGAGI. CDR3 sequence: CASSPLGGSNQPQHF. The CDR3, as DNA: TGTGCCAGCAGCCCACTCGGGGGTTCGAATCAGCCCCAGCATTTT.

The chain combines TRBV28 with TRBJ1-3; possibly TRBD1 for D (6 bases). The V and J ends lost 4 bases and 0 bases respectively, with 13 bases between them. The CDR3 totals 16 residues. CDR1 is MDHEN and CDR2 is SYDVKM in the germline V gene. As DNA, the CDR3 is TGTGCCAGCAGTTCCCCCTCGACAGGCTCTGGAAACACCATATATTTT. It codes for CASSSPSTGSGNTIYF.

This rearrangement joins TRBV6-5 to TRBJ2-1; TRBD2 might be the D (5 bases). Germline CDR1 MNHEY, CDR2 SVGAGI. The germline V and J ends were trimmed by 4 bases and 5 bases, with 15 bases remaining between them. The CDR3 contains 15 residues. The chain's CDR3 is CASSSHSVGDNEQFF. The CDR3 DNA follows: TGTGCCAGCAGTTCCCATTCCGTCGGGGACAATGAGCAGTTCTTC.

Only a few counts were recorded for this clone. The rearrangement joins TRBV5-6 to TRBJ1-3, with D unresolved. Trimming removed 2 bases at V and 0 bases at J, with 12 bases between. Germline CDR1 reads SGHDT; CDR2 reads YYEEEE. CDR3 length: 16 residues. The CDR3 nucleotides read TGTGCCAGCAGCTTTGGTAGAGGGAGCTCTGGAAACACCATATATTTT. Translating gives CASSFGRGSSGNTIYF.

The chain carries TRBV5-6 and TRBJ2-5, with D possibly being TRBD2 (5 bases). V was shortened by 1 base and J by 5 bases, with 12 bases between the two germline ends. CDR3 length: 14 amino acids. CDR1 and CDR2 from the germline V gene are SGHDT and YYEEEE. This CDR3 reads CASSLSDPGETQYF. In DNA form, the CDR3 reads TGTGCCAGCAGCTTGTCGGACCCGGGGGAGACCCAGTACTTC.

The chain carries TRBV6-4 and TRBJ2-5; D might be TRBD1 (5 bases). From germline, CDR1 is MRHNA and CDR2 SNTAGT. CDR3 length: 12 amino acids. V was pared by 8 bases and J by 7 bases, with 14 bases between. CDR3 nucleotide sequence: TGTGCCAGCCGGACATGGGTATGGACCCAGTACTTC. It encodes CASRTWVWTQYF.

The chain joins TRBV29-1 to TRBJ2-1; D not certain. CDR3 length: 11 residues. Per the germline V gene, CDR1 is SQVTM and CDR2 is ANQGSEA. The germline V and J ends were trimmed by 1 base and 5 bases, with 3 bases remaining between them. DNA of the CDR3: TGCAGCGTTGAAGTCAACAATGAGCAGTTCTTC. Translation: CSVEVNNEQFF.

In this sample, this clone turned up once. This chain links TRBV7-8 with TRBJ2-5; D may be TRBD1 (6 bases). V lost 4 bases to trimming and J lost 4 bases, with 13 bases between them. Germline V gene sequence: CDR1 SGHVS, CDR2 FQNEAQ. The CDR3 extends over 14 amino acids. For the CDR3, the DNA is TGTGCCAGCAGCTCCGGGACACAGGGAGAGACCCAGTACTTC. It specifies CASSSGTQGETQYF.

This clone was picked up a small number of times. The CDR3 here is CASSLGNNYGYTF. In DNA, the CDR3 is TGTGCCAGCAGCTTGGGTAATAACTATGGCTACACCTTC. The gene calls are TRBV5-6 and TRBJ1-2; no firm D call. Looked up from germline, CDR1 is SGHDT and CDR2 is YYEEEE. V lost 0 bases to trimming and J lost 1 base, with 4 bases between them. The CDR3 has 13 amino acids.

The chain uses TRBV19 and TRBJ1-1; 7 bases map to TRBD1. The CDR3 extends over 15 amino acids. Trimming took 5 bases from V and 0 from J; bases not matched to a gene: 6. CDR1 is LNHDA, CDR2 SQIVND, per germline (reference sequence). The CDR3 is CASSLRQGLNTEAFF. Written as DNA, the CDR3 is TGTGCCAGTAGTCTACGACAGGGCCTGAACACTGAAGCTTTCTTT.

Only a few counts were recorded for this clone. The genes are TRBV6-5 and TRBJ1-6; TRBD1 matches 9 bases. The CDR3 spans 14 residues. The V and J ends lost 6 bases and 9 bases, in that order; junction bases with no gene match: 6. Per germline, CDR1 MNHEY and CDR2 SVGAGI. The CDR3 bases are TGTGCCAGCAGCTCGGGACAGGGAGGTTCACCCCTCCACTTT. Amino acid sequence: CASSSGQGGSPLHF.

This chain joins TRBV18 and TRBJ2-7, with D maybe TRBD2 (5 bases). The CDR3 consists of 16 residues. Trimming left V 2 bases short and J 2 bases short, with 16 bases between. Germline loops: CDR1 KGHSH, CDR2 LQKENI. CDR3: CASSPDIGVVTYEQYV. Written as DNA, the CDR3 is TGTGCCAGCTCACCAGATATCGGGGTCGTCACCTACGAGCAGTACGTC.

This clone was recorded once. CDR3 DNA: TGTGCCCAAGCTCAGGGTTACACCGGGGAGCTGTTTTTT. Translation gives CAQAQGYTGELFF. This sequence joins TRBV5-4 and TRBJ2-2, with D maybe TRBD1 (5 bases). The CDR3 is 13 amino acids. The germline V and J ends were trimmed by 10 bases and 3 bases, with 13 bases remaining between them. In germline, CDR1 is SGHNT, CDR2 YYREEE (reference sequence).

V gene TRBV19 combines with J gene TRBJ2-3; TRBD2 matches at 10 bases. Germline lookup yields CDR1 LNHDA and CDR2 SQIVND (reference sequence). The CDR3 runs 18 residues. V dropped 3 bases and J dropped 3; count of bases not matched to a gene: 12. In DNA, the CDR3 is TGTGCCAGTAGTATGGAAGAGACCCTAGCGGGAGAAACAGATACGCAGTATTTT. This translates into CASSMEETLAGETDTQYF.

V gene TRBV6-5 combines with J gene TRBJ2-7, with D tentatively TRBD1 (5 bases). V lost 0 bases and J lost 6, with 9 bases in between. The CDR3 is 13 amino acids. The germline V gene encodes CDR1 MNHEY and CDR2 SVGAGI. The CDR3 DNA is TGTGCCAGCAGTTACTCGCAGGGTACCGAGCAGTACGTC. Its protein is CASSYSQGTEQYV.